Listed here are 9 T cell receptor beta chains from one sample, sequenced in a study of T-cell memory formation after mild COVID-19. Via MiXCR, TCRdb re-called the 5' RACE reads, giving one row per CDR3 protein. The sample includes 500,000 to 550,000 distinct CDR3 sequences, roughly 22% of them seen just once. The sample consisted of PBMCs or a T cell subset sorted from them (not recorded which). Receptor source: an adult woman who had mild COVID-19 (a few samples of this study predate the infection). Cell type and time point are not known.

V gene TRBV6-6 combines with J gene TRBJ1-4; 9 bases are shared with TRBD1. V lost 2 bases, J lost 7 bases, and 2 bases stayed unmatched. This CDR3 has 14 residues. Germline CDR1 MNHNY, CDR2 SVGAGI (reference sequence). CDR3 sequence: CASSYGTGTEKLFF. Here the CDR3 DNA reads TGTGCCAGCAGTTACGGGACAGGGACTGAAAAACTGTTTTTT.

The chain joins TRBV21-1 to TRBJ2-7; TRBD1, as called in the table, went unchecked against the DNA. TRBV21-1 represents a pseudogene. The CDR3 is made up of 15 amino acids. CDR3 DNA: TGTGCCACAGGGGGCCACGGGACAGGGTATGTGAAGCAGTACTTC. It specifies CATGGHGTGYVKQYF.

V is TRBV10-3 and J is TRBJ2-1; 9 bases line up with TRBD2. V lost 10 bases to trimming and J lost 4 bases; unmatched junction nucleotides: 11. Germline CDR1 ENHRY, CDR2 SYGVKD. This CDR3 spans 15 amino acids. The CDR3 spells CATQGLAGPYNEQFF. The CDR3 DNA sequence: TGTGCCACCCAGGGGCTAGCGGGGCCATACAATGAGCAGTTCTTC.

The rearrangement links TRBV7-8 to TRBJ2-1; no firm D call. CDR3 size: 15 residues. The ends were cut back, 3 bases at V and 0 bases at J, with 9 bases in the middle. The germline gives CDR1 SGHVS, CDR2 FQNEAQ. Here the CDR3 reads CASSLYLNSYNEQFF. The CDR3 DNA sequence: TGTGCCAGCAGCTTGTACTTGAACTCCTACAATGAGCAGTTCTTC.

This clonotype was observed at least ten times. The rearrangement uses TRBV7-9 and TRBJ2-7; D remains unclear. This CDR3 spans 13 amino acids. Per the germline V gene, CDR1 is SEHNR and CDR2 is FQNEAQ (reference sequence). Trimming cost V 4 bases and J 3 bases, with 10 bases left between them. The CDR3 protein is CASSSSTRYEQYF. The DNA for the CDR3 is TGTGCCAGCAGCTCCTCGACCCGCTACGAGCAGTACTTC.

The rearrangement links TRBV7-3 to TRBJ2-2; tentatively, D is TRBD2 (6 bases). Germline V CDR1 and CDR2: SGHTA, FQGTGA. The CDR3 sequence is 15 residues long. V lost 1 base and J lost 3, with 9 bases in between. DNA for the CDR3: TGTGCCAGCAGCTTAATTGGGACTCACACCGGGGAGCTGTTTTTT. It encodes CASSLIGTHTGELFF.

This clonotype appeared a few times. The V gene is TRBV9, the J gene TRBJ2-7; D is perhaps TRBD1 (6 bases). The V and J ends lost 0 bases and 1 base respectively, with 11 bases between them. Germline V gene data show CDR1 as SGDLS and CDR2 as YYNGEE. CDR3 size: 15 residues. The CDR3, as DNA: TGTGCCAGCAGCGTAGCCGGGACACAATCCTACGAGCAGTACTTC. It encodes CASSVAGTQSYEQYF. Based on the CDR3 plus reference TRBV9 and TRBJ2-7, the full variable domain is DSGVTQTPKHLITATGQRVTLRCSPRSGDLSVYWYQQSLDQGLQFLIQYYNGEERAKGNILERFSAQQFPDLHSELNLSSLELGDSALYFCASSVAGTQSYEQYFGPGTRLTVT.

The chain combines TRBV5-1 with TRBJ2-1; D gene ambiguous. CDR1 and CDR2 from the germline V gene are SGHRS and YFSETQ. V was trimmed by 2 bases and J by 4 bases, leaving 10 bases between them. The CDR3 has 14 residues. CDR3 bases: TGCGCCAGCAGCTTAATGGCCTCTTACAATGAGCAGTTCTTC. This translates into CASSLMASYNEQFF.

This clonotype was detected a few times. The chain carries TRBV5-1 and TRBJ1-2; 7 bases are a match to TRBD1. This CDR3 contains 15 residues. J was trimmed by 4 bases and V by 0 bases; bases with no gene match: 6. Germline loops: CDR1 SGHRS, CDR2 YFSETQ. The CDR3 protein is CASSLESGQPYGYTF. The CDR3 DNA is TGCGCCAGCAGCTTGGAGTCGGGACAGCCCTATGGCTACACCTTC.